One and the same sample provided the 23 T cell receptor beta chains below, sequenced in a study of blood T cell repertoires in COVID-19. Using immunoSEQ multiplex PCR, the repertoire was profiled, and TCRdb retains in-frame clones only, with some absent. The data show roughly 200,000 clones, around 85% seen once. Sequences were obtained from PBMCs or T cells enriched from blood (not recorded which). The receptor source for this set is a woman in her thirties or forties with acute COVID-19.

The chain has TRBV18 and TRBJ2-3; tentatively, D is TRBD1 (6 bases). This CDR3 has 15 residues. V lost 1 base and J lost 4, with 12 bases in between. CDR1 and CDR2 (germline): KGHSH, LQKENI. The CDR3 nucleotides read TGTGCCAGCTCACCACGTAGACAGGACGCAGATACGCAGTATTTT. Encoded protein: CASSPRRQDADTQYF.

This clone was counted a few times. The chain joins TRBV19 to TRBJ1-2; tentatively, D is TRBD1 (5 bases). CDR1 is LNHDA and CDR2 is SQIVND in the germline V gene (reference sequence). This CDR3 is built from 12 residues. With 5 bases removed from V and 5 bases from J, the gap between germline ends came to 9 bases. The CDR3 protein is CASSETAYGYTF. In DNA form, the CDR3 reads TGTGCCAGTAGTGAGACAGCTTATGGCTACACCTTC.

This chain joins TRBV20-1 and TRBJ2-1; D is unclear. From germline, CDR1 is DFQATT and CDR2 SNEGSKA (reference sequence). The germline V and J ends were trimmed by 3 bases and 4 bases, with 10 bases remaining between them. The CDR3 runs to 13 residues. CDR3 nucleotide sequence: TGCAGTGCTAGTAATCCCCGGTACAATGAGCAGTTCTTC. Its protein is CSASNPRYNEQFF.

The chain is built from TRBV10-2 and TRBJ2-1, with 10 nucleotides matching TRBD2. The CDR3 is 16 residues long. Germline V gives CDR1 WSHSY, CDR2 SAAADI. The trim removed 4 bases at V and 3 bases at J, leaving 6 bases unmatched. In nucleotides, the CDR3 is TGCGCCAGCAGTGCTACCGGGACTAGCGTCTACAATGAGCAGTTCTTC. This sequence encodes CASSATGTSVYNEQFF.

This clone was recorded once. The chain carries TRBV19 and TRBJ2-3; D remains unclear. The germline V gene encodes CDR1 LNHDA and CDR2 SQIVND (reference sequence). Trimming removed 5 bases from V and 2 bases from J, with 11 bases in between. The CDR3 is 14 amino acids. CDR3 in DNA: TGTGCCAGTAGTCTCGCCGCGTACACAGATACGCAGTATTTT. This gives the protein CASSLAAYTDTQYF.

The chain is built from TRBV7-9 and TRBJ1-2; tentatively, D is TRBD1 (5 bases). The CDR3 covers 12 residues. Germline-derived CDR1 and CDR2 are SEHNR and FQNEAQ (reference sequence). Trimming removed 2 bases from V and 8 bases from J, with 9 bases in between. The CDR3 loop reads CASSLSGRGYTF. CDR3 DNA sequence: TGTGCCAGCAGCTTATCAGGGCGAGGCTACACCTTC.

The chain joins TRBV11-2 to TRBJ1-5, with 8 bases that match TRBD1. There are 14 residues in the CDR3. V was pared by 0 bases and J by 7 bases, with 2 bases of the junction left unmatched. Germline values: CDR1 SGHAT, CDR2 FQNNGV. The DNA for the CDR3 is TGTGCCAGCAGCTTAGATACAGGGGGACAGCCCCAGCATTTT. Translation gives CASSLDTGGQPQHF.

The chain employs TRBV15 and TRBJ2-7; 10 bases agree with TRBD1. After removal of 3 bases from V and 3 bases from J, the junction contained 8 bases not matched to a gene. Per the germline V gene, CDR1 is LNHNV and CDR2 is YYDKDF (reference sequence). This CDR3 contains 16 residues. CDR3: CATSRGAGTGVYEQYF. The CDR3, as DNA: TGTGCCACCAGCAGGGGGGCCGGGACAGGGGTCTACGAGCAGTACTTC.

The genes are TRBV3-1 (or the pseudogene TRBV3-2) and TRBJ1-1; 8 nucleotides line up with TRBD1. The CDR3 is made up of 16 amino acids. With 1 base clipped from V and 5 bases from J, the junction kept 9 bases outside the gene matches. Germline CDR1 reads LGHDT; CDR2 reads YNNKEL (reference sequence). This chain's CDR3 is CASSQGGQGAGTEAFF. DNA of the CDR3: TGTGCCAGCAGCCAAGGGGGGCAGGGGGCAGGTACTGAAGCTTTCTTT.

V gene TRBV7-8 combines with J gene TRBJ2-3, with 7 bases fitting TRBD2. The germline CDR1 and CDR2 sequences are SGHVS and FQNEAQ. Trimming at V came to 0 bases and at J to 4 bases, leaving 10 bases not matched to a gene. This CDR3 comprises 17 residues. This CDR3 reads CASSLALGRGSPDTQYF. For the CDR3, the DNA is TGTGCCAGCAGCTTAGCGCTGGGACGCGGGAGCCCAGATACGCAGTATTTT. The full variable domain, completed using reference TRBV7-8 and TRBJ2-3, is GAGVSQSPRYKVAKRGQDVALRCDPISGHVSLFWYQQALGQGPEFLTYFQNEAQLDKSGLPSDRFFAERPEGSVSTLKIQRTQQEDSAVYLCASSLALGRGSPDTQYFGPGTRLTVL.

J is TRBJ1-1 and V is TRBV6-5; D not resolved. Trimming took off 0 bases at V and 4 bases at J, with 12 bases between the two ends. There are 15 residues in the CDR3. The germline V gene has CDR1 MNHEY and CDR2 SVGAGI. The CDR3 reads CASSYSSRGFTEAFF. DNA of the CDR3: TGTGCCAGCAGTTACTCGAGTAGAGGATTCACTGAAGCTTTCTTT.

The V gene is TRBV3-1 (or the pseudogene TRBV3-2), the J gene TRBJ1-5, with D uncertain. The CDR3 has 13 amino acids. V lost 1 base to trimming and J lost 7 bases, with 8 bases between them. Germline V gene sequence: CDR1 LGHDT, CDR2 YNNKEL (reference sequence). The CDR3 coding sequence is TGTGCCAGCAGCCAAGGACACGAACAGCCCCAGCATTTT. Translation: CASSQGHEQPQHF.

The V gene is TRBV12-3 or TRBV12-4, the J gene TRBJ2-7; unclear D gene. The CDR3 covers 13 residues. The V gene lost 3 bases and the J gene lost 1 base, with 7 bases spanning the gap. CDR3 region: CASSFQVSYEQYF. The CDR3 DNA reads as TGTGCCAGCAGTTTCCAGGTTTCCTACGAGCAGTACTTC.

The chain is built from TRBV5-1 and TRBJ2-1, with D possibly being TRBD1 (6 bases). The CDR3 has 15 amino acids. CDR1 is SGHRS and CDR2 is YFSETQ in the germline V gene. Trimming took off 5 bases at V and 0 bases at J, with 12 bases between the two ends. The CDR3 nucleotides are TGCGCCAGCAGGACAGGCCAGGGCTCCTACAATGAGCAGTTCTTC. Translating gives CASRTGQGSYNEQFF.

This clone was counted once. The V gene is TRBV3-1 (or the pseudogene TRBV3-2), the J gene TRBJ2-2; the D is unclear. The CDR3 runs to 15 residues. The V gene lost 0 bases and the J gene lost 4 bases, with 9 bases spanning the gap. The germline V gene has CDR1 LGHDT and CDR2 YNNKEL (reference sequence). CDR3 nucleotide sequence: TGTGCCAGCAGCCAAGACACGAGAGGCACCGGGGAGCTGTTTTTT. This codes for CASSQDTRGTGELFF.

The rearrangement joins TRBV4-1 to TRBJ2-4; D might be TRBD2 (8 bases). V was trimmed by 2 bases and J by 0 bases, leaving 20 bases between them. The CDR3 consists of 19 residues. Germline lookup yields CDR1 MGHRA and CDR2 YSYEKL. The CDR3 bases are TGCGCCAGCAGCCAATACGGACAGGTCGGGGGGGTAGCCAAAAACATTCAGTACTTC. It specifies CASSQYGQVGGVAKNIQYF.

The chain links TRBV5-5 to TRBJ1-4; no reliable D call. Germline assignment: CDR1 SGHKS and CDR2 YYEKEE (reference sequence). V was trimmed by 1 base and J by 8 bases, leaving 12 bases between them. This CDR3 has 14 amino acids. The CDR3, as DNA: TGTGCCAGCAGCTTGAGACTGCCCCCCGAAAAACTGTTTTTT. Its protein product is CASSLRLPPEKLFF.

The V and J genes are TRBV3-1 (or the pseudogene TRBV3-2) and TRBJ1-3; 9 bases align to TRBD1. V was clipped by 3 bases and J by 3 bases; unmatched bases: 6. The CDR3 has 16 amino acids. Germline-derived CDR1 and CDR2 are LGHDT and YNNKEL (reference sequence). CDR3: CASSQGQGNFGNTIYF. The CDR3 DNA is TGTGCCAGCAGCCAGGGACAGGGTAATTTTGGAAACACCATATATTTT.

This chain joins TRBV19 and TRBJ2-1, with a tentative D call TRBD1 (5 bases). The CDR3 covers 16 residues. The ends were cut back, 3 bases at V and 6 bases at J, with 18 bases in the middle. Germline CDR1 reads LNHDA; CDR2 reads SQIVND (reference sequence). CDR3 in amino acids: CASSIGPGLGRNEQFF. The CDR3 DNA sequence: TGTGCCAGTAGTATCGGGCCAGGGCTTGGGCGCAATGAGCAGTTCTTC.

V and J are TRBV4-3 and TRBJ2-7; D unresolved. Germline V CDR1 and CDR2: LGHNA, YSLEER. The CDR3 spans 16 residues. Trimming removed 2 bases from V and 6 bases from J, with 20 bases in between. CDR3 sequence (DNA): TGCGCCAGCAGCCAATCTCTTTCAAGCGCTCGGTCCGAGCAGTACTTC. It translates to CASSQSLSSARSEQYF.

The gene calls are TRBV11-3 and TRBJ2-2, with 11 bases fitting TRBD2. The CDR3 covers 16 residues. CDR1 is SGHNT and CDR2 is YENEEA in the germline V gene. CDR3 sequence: CATGTSGYANTGELFF. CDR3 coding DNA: TGTGCAACCGGGACTAGCGGTTATGCGAACACCGGGGAGCTGTTTTTT.

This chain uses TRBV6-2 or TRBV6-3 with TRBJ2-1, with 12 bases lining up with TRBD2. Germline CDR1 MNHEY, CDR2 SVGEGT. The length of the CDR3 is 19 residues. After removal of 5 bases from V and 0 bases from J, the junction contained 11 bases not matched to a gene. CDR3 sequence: CASSPLRLAGGPSYNEQFF. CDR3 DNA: TGTGCCAGCAGTCCCTTAAGGCTAGCGGGAGGGCCCTCCTACAATGAGCAGTTCTTC.

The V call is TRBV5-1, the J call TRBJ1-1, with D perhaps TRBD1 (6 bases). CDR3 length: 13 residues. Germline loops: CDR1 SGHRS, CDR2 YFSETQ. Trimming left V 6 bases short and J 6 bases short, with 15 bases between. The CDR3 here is CASTSGGASEAFF. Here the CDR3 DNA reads TGCGCCAGCACCTCTGGGGGGGCGTCTGAAGCTTTCTTT.